These 21 T cell receptor beta chains share one sample of origin, sequenced in a study of blood T cell repertoires in COVID-19. Profiling relied on immunoSEQ multiplex PCR, and the TCRdb table lists in-frame clones only, not all of them. The table lists roughly 200,000 clones, approximately 91% of them singletons. The sequenced sample consisted of peripheral blood. The source of these receptors is a man aged 18 to 35 with active or convalescent COVID-19.

The chain is built from TRBV7-2 and TRBJ2-2; TRBD2 matches 12 bases. The CDR3 covers 17 residues. Unmatched junction bases numbered 7, after V lost 1 base and J lost 7 bases. From germline, CDR1 is SGHTA and CDR2 FQGNSA. CDR3 amino acids: CASSLGVTSGRGGELFF. The CDR3 DNA follows: TGTGCCAGCAGCTTAGGTGTGACTAGCGGGAGAGGCGGGGAGCTGTTTTTT.

V and J are TRBV2 and TRBJ1-1; possibly TRBD1 for D (5 bases). CDR1 SNHLY and CDR2 FYNNEI come from the germline V gene. V lost 8 bases, J lost 1 base, and 11 bases lay in between. This CDR3 is built from 13 residues. CDR3 in amino acids: CASGATANTEAFF. In nucleotides, the CDR3 is TGTGCCAGCGGGGCGACAGCGAACACTGAAGCTTTCTTT.

This sequence joins TRBV19 and TRBJ2-7, with a weak D call TRBD1 (6 bases). The germline V gene has CDR1 LNHDA and CDR2 SQIVND (reference sequence). This CDR3 region has 14 residues. V lost 6 bases, J lost 0 bases, and 12 bases lay in between. Here the CDR3 DNA reads TGTGCCAGTAGCCATGACAGGAACTCCTACGAGCAGTACTTC. Translating it yields CASSHDRNSYEQYF.

The rearrangement links TRBV18 to TRBJ1-2; D may be TRBD1 (6 bases). V was shortened by 2 bases and J by 6 bases, with 10 bases between the two germline ends. Germline V CDR1 and CDR2: KGHSH, LQKENI. The CDR3 runs to 13 residues. CDR3 amino acids: CASSPSGGDGYTF. The CDR3 nucleotides are TGTGCCAGCTCACCATCGGGGGGCGATGGCTACACCTTC.

This sequence joins TRBV29-1 and TRBJ2-1, with a weak D call TRBD2 (6 bases). Germline V gene data show CDR1 as SQVTM and CDR2 as ANQGSEA. This CDR3 comprises 11 residues. V lost 4 bases, J lost 9 bases, and 10 bases lay in between. CDR3 sequence reads: CSVGVGGEQFF. CDR3 in DNA: TGCAGCGTTGGGGTGGGAGGTGAGCAGTTCTTC.

This clone was seen more than once but under ten times. The chain recombines TRBV9 with TRBJ2-1, with D tentatively TRBD1 (6 bases). The germline CDR1 and CDR2 sequences are SGDLS and YYNGEE. This CDR3 is built from 17 residues. The V end was cut by 0 bases, the J end by 0 bases, with 13 bases between. CDR3 sequence reads: CASSVADTGFSYNEQFF. Here the CDR3 DNA reads TGTGCCAGCAGCGTAGCCGATACAGGGTTCTCCTACAATGAGCAGTTCTTC.

The chain carries TRBV16 and TRBJ1-2, with a tentative D call TRBD1 (5 bases). Per the germline V gene, CDR1 is KGHSY and CDR2 is FQNENV. V lost 2 bases and J 0 bases, leaving 13 bases between the germline ends. This CDR3 contains 16 residues. The CDR3 DNA follows: TGTGCCAGCAGCCAACCGCAGAGACAGTCTAACTATGGCTACACCTTC. This gives the protein CASSQPQRQSNYGYTF.

This chain connects TRBV6-5 to TRBJ2-7; D is unresolved. With 2 bases removed from V and 0 bases from J, the gap between germline ends came to 11 bases. Germline V gene lookup returns CDR1 MNHEY and CDR2 SVGAGI. This CDR3 contains 15 residues. This CDR3 is CASSYRPESSYEQYF. The CDR3 nucleotides are TGTGCCAGCAGTTACCGTCCGGAGTCCTCCTACGAGCAGTACTTC.

This rearrangement joins TRBV5-1 to TRBJ1-2; 9 positions agree with TRBD1. V shed 4 bases, J shed 7 bases, and the junction held 14 bases outside the gene matches. Germline CDR1 SGHRS, CDR2 YFSETQ. This CDR3 contains 16 residues. CDR3 nucleotides: TGCGCCAGCAGCGTGGATACAGCACAGGGGGCGTTTGGCTACACCTTC. Translating it yields CASSVDTAQGAFGYTF.

This clone was recorded once. The chain uses TRBV15 and TRBJ1-2; no reliable D call. The CDR3 contains 15 residues. Germline loops: CDR1 LNHNV, CDR2 YYDKDF (reference sequence). V gave up 0 bases and J gave up 4 bases, with 12 bases separating them. CDR3 nucleotides: TGTGCCACCAGCAGAGATCGGACTACGGCCTATGGCTACACCTTC. Protein product: CATSRDRTTAYGYTF.

The V call is TRBV28, the J call TRBJ1-1; TRBD1 might be the D (6 bases). Trimming took off 5 bases at V and 0 bases at J, with 13 bases between the two ends. CDR1 is MDHEN, CDR2 SYDVKM, per germline. This CDR3 is built from 15 residues. CDR3 DNA: TGTGCCAGCAGTCCACGACAGGCCCTGAACACTGAAGCTTTCTTT. Translation gives CASSPRQALNTEAFF.

The gene calls are TRBV4-1 and TRBJ1-2; 8 bases are a match to TRBD1. The CDR3 has 15 amino acids. Looked up from germline, CDR1 is MGHRA and CDR2 is YSYEKL. V shed 1 base and J 6 bases; nucleotides not matched to a gene: 7. Here the CDR3 reads CASSQVTGGLDGYTF. The DNA of the CDR3 is TGCGCCAGCAGCCAAGTCACAGGGGGTTTAGATGGCTACACCTTC.

This chain uses TRBV29-1 with TRBJ2-1; TRBD2 matches at 12 bases. V lost 7 bases to trimming and J lost 7 bases; unmatched junction nucleotides: 11. The germline CDR1 and CDR2 sequences are SQVTM and ANQGSEA. CDR3 length: 15 amino acids. CDR3 region: CSGSILAGGPNEQFF. The DNA for the CDR3 is TGCAGCGGATCAATCCTAGCGGGAGGGCCTAATGAGCAGTTCTTC.

The count of this clone is one. CDR3 coding DNA: TGTGCCAGCAGCCAAGATCGGGTGTCTGGAAACACCATATATTTT. Its protein product is CASSQDRVSGNTIYF. The chain carries TRBV4-2 and TRBJ1-3, with D hard to call. The germline V gene has CDR1 LGHNA and CDR2 YNFKEQ. V was shortened by 0 bases and J by 1 base, with 7 bases between the two germline ends. CDR3 length: 15 amino acids.

V is TRBV30 and J is TRBJ1-5; D is ambiguous. CDR1 is GTSNPN, CDR2 SVGIG, per germline (reference sequence). Trimming removed 0 bases at V and 7 bases at J, with 13 bases between. This CDR3 contains 14 residues. The CDR3 DNA is TGTGCCTGGAGTGTTTGGGCAGGAGGCCAGCCCCAGCATTTT. Residues: CAWSVWAGGQPQHF.

The chain links TRBV5-1 to TRBJ1-2, with 7 bases aligning to TRBD1. Trimming removed 4 bases from V and 4 bases from J; junction bases left unmatched: 10. There are 15 residues in the CDR3. Looked up from germline, CDR1 is SGHRS and CDR2 is YFSETQ. CDR3 loop: CASSIGGQGIYGYTF. CDR3 sequence (DNA): TGCGCCAGCAGCATAGGGGGCCAGGGAATCTATGGCTACACCTTC.

DNA for the CDR3: TGTGCCAGCAGTTATTTCACGTCGGGAAACAATGAGCAGTTCTTC. Encoded protein: CASSYFTSGNNEQFF. This rearrangement joins TRBV6-2 or TRBV6-3 to TRBJ2-1, with D perhaps matching TRBD2 (5 bases). The CDR3 contains 15 residues. Germline V gene lookup returns CDR1 MNHEY and CDR2 SVGEGT. The V and J ends lost 3 bases and 5 bases respectively, with 14 bases between them.

This clone has a single count. V gene TRBV19 combines with J gene TRBJ2-7, with 9 positions matching TRBD1. V shed 5 bases and J 4 bases; nucleotides not matched to a gene: 3. Germline V gives CDR1 LNHDA, CDR2 SQIVND (reference sequence). The CDR3 has 13 amino acids. The CDR3 DNA is TGTGCCAGTAGTGTACAGGGGGCTTACGAGCAGTACTTC. Translated, it gives CASSVQGAYEQYF.

V gene TRBV12-5 combines with J gene TRBJ1-1; 10 nucleotides line up with TRBD1. The ends lost 7 bases at V and 4 bases at J; junction bases unmatched: 12. CDR1 and CDR2 from the germline V gene are LGHNT and FRNRAP. This CDR3 comprises 16 residues. CDR3 in DNA: TGTGCTAGTGCACAAGGGACAGGGGTTTTTGGCACTGAAGCTTTCTTT. This sequence encodes CASAQGTGVFGTEAFF.

The chain carries TRBV5-1 and TRBJ2-3, with D perhaps TRBD2 (5 bases). Between the trimmed V and J ends, which lost 5 bases and 2 bases, there was a span of 12 bases. The V gene's germline CDR1 is SGHRS and CDR2 YFSETQ. This CDR3 has 14 residues. The CDR3 DNA follows: TGCGCCAGCAGACCGGCGGGTACCACAGATACGCAGTATTTT. It yields the protein CASRPAGTTDTQYF.

V gene TRBV7-6 combines with J gene TRBJ1-5; TRBD1 agrees at 8 bases. This CDR3 contains 19 residues. J lost 5 bases, V lost 4 bases, and 19 bases had no gene match. CDR1 is SGHVS and CDR2 is FNYEAQ in the germline V gene. The CDR3 sequence: CASSSPGQVESGGYQPQHF. The DNA of the CDR3 is TGTGCCAGCAGCTCCCCGGGACAGGTGGAGAGCGGAGGATATCAGCCCCAGCATTTT.